The clone carrying this TCR beta chain turned up a few times. The antigen is undetermined. This specimen comes from a study of T cells in Graves' hyperthyroidism and ophthalmopathy. RNA transcripts were the template for amplifying TCR beta CDR3 regions. A first-round RT-PCR of the TCR CDR3 used the HTBI primer set. In TCRdb, the multiplex PCR reads were re-called with MiXCR into one record per CDR3 protein. The sample yields approximately 640,000 distinct CDR3 sequences, 45% seen once. Notes on the study in general: Ophthalmopathy was predicted by the model a median of 6.5 months ahead of onset. Ophthalmopathy and stable hyperthyroidism were told apart by a 13 V-J model.

Diagnoses were made from clinical symptoms, serum measures (thyroxine and TRAb), thyroid ultrasound and orbital computed tomography. This TCR was recovered from an adult man with Graves' disease, either hyperthyroidism or ophthalmopathy (not recorded which). The sample was peripheral blood or thyroid tissue (not recorded which).

The CDR3 here is CSARSDRYGQPQHF. The CDR3 DNA follows: TGCAGTGCTAGATCCGACAGGTATGGTCAGCCCCAGCATTTT. V gene TRBV20-1 combines with J gene TRBJ1-5; tentative D call: TRBD1 (6 bases). Per the germline V gene, CDR1 is DFQATT and CDR2 is SNEGSKA (reference sequence). This CDR3 has 14 amino acids. The V and J ends lost 2 bases and 6 bases respectively, with 14 bases between them.